This entry concerns a single T cell receptor (beta chain). This clone has a single count. Its recognized antigen is unknown. No base quality values were provided; no much bigger clone lies one nucleotide off. Each collaborating institution followed its own protocols to collect whole blood in K2EDTA tubes. For TCRbeta analysis, collaborator samples were shipped as frozen whole blood, as isolated PBMCs, or as DNA extracted from either sample type. The source of the sample is a study of blood T cell repertoires in COVID-19 (dated by TCRdb to the early 2020s). About the investigation overall: Collaborator samples came from the United States, Italy and Spain and covered acute and convalescent phases of COVID-19. The prospective study material was composed of cDNA or gDNA derived from T cells, B-cell-depleted T cells, or PBMCs. The repertoires were released in a freely available public database intended as a resource for research on the immune response to SARS-CoV-2. The samples were drawn from the first 160 participants of the ongoing ImmuneRACE study and from more than 1,000 subjects provided by 6 global collaborators. Where available, HLA class I and class II types were taken from metadata supplied by the sample provider and were not determined by assay-based typing. The dataset comprised deeply sampled blood TCRbeta repertoires from subjects exposed to, actively infected with, or recovered from COVID-19. Nearly every sample came with metadata listing a de-identified subject ID, COVID-19 status, age in years and sex.

TCRbeta CDR3 regions were amplified from genomic DNA using the immunoSEQ Assay, a bias-controlled multiplex PCR. On the study's bioinformatics: The number of nucleated cells in each sample was estimated from the amplification of reference gene primers within the assay. Sequence reads were collapsed and filtered to measure the absolute abundance of every unique TCRbeta CDR3 rearrangement. For each sample, productive Simpson clonality was calculated as the square root of Simpson's diversity index across productive rearrangements. The immuneACCESS repertoire file appears here via TCRdb, limited to in-frame rearrangements. These files lack a portion of the clones; in checked studies, under half of the deficit traces to unresolved V genes, and the cause of the others is not known. The V and J calls and clone size were taken over from that table, and D and trimming were inferred from the DNA. The sample table contains about 240,000 clones; only one count was recorded for about 83% of them. Clones ranked in the top ten supply roughly 5.5% of the sample.

The investigation overall reported the following: How much clinical and demographic metadata was included differed by source and by participant, and the metadata was provided uncurated.

The TCR originated in a human donor in a cohort sampled during active COVID-19. Specimen: peripheral blood.

CDR3 reads: CASNDRGGNEQFF. The nucleotides read TGTGCCAGTAATGACAGGGGAGGCAATGAGCAGTTCTTC. The chain uses TRBV19 and TRBJ2-1; 8 middle bases align to TRBD1. CDR1 and CDR2 are drawn from the germline V gene (reference sequence): LNHDA, SQIVND. Germline trimming: 7 bases from V, 6 bases from J; junction bases outside gene matches: 5. Measured from the cysteine to the phenylalanine, the CDR3 is 13 residues long. Only the CDR3 portion is preserved as DNA: 39 bases, with reading frame beginning at the first base.